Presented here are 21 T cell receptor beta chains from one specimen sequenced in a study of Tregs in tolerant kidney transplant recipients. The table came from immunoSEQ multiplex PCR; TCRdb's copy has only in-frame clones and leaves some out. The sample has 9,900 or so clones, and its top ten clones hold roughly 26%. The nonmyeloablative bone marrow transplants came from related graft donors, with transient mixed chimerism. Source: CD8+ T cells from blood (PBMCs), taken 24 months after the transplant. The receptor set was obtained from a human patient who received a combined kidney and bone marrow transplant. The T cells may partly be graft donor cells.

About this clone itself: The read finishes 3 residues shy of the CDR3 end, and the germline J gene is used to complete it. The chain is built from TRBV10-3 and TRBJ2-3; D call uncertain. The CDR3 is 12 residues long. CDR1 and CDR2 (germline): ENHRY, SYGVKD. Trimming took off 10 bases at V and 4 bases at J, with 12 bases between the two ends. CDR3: CATKTLSDTQYF. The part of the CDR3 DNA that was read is TGTGCCACCAAGACTCTATCAGATACG.

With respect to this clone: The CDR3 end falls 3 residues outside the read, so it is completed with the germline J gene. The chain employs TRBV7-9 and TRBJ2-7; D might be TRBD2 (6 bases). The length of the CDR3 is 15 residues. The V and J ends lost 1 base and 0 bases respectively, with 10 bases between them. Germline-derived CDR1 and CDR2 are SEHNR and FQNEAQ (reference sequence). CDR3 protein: CASSLGGLSSYEQYF. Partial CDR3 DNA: TGTGCCAGCAGCTTAGGCGGACTAAGCTCCTACGAG.

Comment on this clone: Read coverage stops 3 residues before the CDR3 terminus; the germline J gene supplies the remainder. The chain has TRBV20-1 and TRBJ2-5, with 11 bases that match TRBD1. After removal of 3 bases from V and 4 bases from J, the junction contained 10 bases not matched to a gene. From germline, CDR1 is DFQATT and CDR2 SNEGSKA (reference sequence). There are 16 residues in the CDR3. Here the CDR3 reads CSASPRTGGLIETQYF. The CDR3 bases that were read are TGCAGTGCTAGTCCTCGGACAGGGGGCTTGATAGAGACC.

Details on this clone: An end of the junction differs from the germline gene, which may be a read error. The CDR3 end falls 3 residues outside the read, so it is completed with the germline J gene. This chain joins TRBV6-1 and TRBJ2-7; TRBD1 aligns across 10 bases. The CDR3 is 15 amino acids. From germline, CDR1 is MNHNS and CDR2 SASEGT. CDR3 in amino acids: CASREGQGGVYEQYF. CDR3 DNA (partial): TGTGCCAGCAGGGAAGGACAGGGGGGGGTCTACGAG.

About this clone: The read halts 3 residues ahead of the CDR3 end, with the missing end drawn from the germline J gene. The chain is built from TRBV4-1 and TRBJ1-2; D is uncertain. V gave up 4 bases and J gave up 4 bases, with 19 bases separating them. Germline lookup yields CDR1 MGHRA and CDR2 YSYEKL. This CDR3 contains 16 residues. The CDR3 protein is CASSPLLSGSSYGYTF. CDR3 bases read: TGCGCCAGCAGCCCCCTCTTATCGGGGAGTAGCTATGGC.

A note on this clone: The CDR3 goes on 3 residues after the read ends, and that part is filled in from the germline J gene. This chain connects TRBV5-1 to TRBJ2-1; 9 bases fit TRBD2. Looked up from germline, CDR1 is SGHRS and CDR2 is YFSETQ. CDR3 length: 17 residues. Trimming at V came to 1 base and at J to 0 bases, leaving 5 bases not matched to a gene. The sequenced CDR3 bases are TGCGCCAGCAGCTTGTTATTTAGCGGGAGCTCCTACAATGAG. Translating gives CASSLLFSGSSYNE. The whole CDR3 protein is CASSLLFSGSSYNEQFF.

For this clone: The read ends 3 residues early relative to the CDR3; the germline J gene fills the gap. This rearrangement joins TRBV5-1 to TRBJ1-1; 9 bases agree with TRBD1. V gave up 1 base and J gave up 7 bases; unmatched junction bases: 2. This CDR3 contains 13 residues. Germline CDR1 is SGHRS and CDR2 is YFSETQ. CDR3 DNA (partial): TGCGCCAGCAGCTTGACAGGGGGCGATGAA. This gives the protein CASSLTGGDE. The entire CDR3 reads CASSLTGGDEAFF.

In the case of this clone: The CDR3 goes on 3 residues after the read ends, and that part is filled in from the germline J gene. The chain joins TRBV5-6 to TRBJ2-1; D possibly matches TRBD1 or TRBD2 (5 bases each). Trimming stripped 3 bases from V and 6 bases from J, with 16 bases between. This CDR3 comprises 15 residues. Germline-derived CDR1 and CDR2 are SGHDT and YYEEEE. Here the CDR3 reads CASSYQGDLINEQFF. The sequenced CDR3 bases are TGTGCCAGCAGCTATCAGGGAGACTTAATCAATGAG. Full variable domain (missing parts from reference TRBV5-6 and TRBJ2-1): DAGVTQSPTHLIKTRGQQVTLRCSPKSGHDTVSWYQQALGQGPQFIFQYYEEEERQRGNFPDRFSGHQFPNYSSELNVNALLLGDSALYLCASSYQGDLINEQFFGPGTRLTVL.

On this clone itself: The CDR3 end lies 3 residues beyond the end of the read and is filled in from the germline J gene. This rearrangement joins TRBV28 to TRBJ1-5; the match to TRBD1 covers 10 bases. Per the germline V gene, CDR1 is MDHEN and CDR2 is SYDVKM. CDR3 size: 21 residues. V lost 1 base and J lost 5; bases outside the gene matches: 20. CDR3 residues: CASSLSSGTGEMGLAYQPQHF. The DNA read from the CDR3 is TGTGCCAGCAGTTTATCATCCGGGACAGGGGAGATGGGGCTAGCCTATCAGCCC.

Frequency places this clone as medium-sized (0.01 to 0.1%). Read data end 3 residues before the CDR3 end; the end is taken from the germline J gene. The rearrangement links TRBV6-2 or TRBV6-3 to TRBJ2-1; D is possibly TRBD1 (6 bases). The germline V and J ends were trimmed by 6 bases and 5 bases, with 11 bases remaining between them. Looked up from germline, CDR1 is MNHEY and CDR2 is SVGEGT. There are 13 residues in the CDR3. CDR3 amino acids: CASSGQTDNEQFF. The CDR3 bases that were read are TGTGCCAGCAGCGGACAGACAGACAATGAG.

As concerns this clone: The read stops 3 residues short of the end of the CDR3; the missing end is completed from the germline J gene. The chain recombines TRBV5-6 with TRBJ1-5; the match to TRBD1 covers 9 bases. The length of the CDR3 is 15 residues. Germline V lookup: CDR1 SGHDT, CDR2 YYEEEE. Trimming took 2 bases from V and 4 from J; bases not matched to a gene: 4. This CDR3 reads CASSFGTGLNQPQHF. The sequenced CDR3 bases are TGTGCCAGCAGCTTCGGGACAGGGTTAAATCAGCCC.

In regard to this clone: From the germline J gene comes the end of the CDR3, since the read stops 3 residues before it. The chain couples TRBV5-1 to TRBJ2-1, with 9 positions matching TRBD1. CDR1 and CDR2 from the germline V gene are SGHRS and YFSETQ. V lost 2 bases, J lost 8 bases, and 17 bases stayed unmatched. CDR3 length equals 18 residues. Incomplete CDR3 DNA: TGCGCCAGCAGCTTTAGGGGACAGGGACGATATGTGGCGGATGAG. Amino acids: CASSFRGQGRYVADE. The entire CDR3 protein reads CASSFRGQGRYVADEQFF.

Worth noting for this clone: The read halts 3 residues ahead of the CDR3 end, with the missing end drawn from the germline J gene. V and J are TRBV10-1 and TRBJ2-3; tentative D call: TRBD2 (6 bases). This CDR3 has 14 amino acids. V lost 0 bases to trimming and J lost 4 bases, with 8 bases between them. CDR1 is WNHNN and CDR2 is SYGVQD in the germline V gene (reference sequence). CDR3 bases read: TGCGCCAGCAGTGAGTCGGGACTCGCAGATACG. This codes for CASSESGLADT. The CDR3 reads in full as CASSESGLADTQYF.

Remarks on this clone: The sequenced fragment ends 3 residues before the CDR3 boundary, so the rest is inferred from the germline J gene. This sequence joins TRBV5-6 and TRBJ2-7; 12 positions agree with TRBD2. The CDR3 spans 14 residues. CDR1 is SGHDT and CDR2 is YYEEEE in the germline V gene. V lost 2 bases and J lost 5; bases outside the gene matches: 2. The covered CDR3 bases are TGTGCCAGCAGCTTTCTAGCGGGAGGGAACGAG. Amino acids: CASSFLAGGNE. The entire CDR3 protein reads CASSFLAGGNEQYF.

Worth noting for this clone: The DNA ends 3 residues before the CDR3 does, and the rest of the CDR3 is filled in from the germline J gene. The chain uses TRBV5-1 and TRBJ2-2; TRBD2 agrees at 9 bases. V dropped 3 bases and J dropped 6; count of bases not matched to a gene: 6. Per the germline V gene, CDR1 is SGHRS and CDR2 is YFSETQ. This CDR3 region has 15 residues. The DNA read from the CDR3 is TGCGCCAGCAGCTCAGCGGGAGGAGTATCCGGGGAG. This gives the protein CASSSAGGVSGE. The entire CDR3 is CASSSAGGVSGELFF. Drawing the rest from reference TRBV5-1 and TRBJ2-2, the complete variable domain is KAGVTQTPRYLIKTRGQQVTLSCSPISGHRSVSWYQQTPGQGLQFLFEYFSETQRNKGNFPGRFSGRQFSNSRSEMNVSTLELGDSALYLCASSSAGGVSGELFFGEGSRLTVL.

The sequenced part of the CDR3 DNA is TGCGCCAGTAGCGGGAGGGGGTACAATGAG. Its translation is CASSGRGYNE. The whole CDR3 protein reads CASSGRGYNEQFF. The rearrangement links TRBV5-1 to TRBJ2-1; 11 nucleotides agree with TRBD2. The sequenced fragment ends 3 residues before the CDR3 boundary, so the rest is inferred from the germline J gene. Germline CDR1 reads SGHRS; CDR2 reads YFSETQ. V lost 8 bases, J lost 4 bases, and 2 bases stayed unmatched. The CDR3 runs 13 residues.

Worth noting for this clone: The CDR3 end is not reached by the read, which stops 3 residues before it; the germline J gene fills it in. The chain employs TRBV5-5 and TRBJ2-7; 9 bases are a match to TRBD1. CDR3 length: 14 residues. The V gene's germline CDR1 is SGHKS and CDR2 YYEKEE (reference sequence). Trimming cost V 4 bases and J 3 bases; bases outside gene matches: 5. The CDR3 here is CASSLTGGIYEQYF. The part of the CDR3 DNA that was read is TGTGCCAGCAGCCTGACAGGGGGTATCTACGAG. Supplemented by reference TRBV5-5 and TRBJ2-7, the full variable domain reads DAGVTQSPTHLIKTRGQQVTLRCSPISGHKSVSWYQQVLGQGPQFIFQYYEKEERGRGNFPDRFSARQFPNYSSELNVNALLLGDSALYLCASSLTGGIYEQYFGPGTRLTVT.

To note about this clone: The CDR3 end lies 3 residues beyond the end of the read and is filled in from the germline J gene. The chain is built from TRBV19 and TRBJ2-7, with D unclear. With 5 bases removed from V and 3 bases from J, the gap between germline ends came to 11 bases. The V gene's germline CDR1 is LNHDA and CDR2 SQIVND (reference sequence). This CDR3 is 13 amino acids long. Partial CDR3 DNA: TGTGCCAGTAGTGTTAGTCTCTTCTACGAG. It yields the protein CASSVSLFYE. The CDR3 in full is CASSVSLFYEQYF.

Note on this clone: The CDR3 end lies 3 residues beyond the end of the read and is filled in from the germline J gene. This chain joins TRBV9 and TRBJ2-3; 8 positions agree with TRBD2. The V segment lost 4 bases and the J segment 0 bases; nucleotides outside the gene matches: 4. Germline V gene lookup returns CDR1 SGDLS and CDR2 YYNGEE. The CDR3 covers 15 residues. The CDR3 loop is CASSLLAVSTDTQYF. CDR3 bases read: TGTGCCAGCAGCCTACTAGCGGTTAGCACAGATACG.

CDR3 loop: CASSYDLTSGKQETAFF. The sequenced part of the CDR3 DNA is TGTGCCAGCAGTTACGATCTGACTAGCGGGAAACAAGAGACC. The chain is built from TRBV6-2 or TRBV6-3 and TRBJ1-1; no firm D call. The CDR3 end is not reached by the read, which stops 3 residues before it; the germline J gene fills it in. The CDR3 has 17 amino acids. Per the germline V gene, CDR1 is MNHEY and CDR2 is SVGEGT.

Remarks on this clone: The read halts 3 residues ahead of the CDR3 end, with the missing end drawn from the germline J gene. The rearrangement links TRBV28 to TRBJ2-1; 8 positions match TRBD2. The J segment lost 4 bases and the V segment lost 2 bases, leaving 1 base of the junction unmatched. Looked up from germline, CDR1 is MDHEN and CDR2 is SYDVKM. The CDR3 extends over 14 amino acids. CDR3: CASSLSGSYNEQFF. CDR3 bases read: TGTGCCAGCAGTTTAAGCGGGAGTTACAATGAG. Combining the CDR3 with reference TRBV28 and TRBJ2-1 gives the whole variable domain DVKVTQSSRYLVKRTGEKVFLECVQDMDHENMFWYRQDPGLGLRLIYFSYDVKMKEKGDIPEGYSVSREKKERFSLILESASTNQTSMYLCASSLSGSYNEQFFGPGTRLTVL.